The 13 T cell receptor beta chains below all came from one sample that was sequenced in a study of blood T cell repertoires in COVID-19. Using immunoSEQ multiplex PCR, the repertoire was profiled, and TCRdb retains in-frame clones only, with some absent. This sample carries 200,000 to 300,000 clones, 70% to 90% of them seen once, and the ten largest clones take roughly 3.7%. The sequencing input was peripheral blood. The receptors originated from a woman aged 40 to 50 with acute or convalescent COVID-19.

The chain couples TRBV5-4 to TRBJ1-1, with D perhaps matching TRBD1 (6 bases). Trimming pared 2 bases from V and 0 bases from J, leaving 17 bases between. The CDR3 is 17 amino acids. CDR1 is SGHNT, CDR2 YYREEE, per germline (reference sequence). CDR3 loop: CASSLLRVRGVNTEAFF. DNA of the CDR3: TGTGCCAGCAGCTTACTCAGGGTCAGGGGTGTGAACACTGAAGCTTTCTTT.

This clone was recorded only once. This chain links TRBV18 with TRBJ1-4; no definite D call. The CDR3 consists of 16 residues. The V gene's germline CDR1 is KGHSH and CDR2 LQKENI. V was cut by 6 bases and J by 3 bases, with 17 bases left in between. The CDR3 here is CASSPGRRGANEKLFF. The CDR3 DNA follows: TGTGCCAGCTCCCCCGGCAGGCGCGGGGCTAATGAAAAACTGTTTTTT.

The CDR3 region is CATSEAGNTEAFF. The DNA for the CDR3 is TGTGCCACCAGTGAGGCAGGGAACACTGAAGCTTTCTTT. V and J are TRBV24-1 and TRBJ1-1; no clear D. CDR3 size: 13 residues. V dropped 4 bases and J dropped 1 base, with 6 bases sitting between them. The germline gives CDR1 KGHDR, CDR2 SFDVKD.

In its sample, this clone was seen once. This chain uses TRBV3-1 (or the pseudogene TRBV3-2) with TRBJ2-5; 14 bases align to TRBD2. The J segment lost 5 bases and the V segment lost 2 bases, leaving 10 bases of the junction unmatched. Germline CDR1 and CDR2: LGHDT and YNNKEL (reference sequence). The CDR3 runs to 18 residues. The CDR3 nucleotides are TGTGCCAGCAGCCAATCCCAGGGACTAGCGGGGGTCGACGAGACCCAGTACTTC. Protein: CASSQSQGLAGVDETQYF.

This sequence joins TRBV30 and TRBJ1-3, with no clear D. Germline values: CDR1 GTSNPN, CDR2 SVGIG (reference sequence). The CDR3 has 10 amino acids. Between the trimmed V and J ends, which lost 3 bases and 9 bases, there was a span of 6 bases. This chain's CDR3 is CAWRAGTIYF. In DNA, the CDR3 is TGTGCCTGGAGAGCCGGCACCATATATTTT.

The chain employs TRBV11-2 and TRBJ2-5; weak D call: TRBD2 (6 bases). From germline, CDR1 is SGHAT and CDR2 FQNNGV. The CDR3 spans 15 residues. The V end lost 1 base, the J end lost 5 bases, and 14 bases lay between the germline ends. The DNA for the CDR3 is TGTGCCAGCAGCTTAGTAGGGACTCCTCCGGAGACCCAGTACTTC. Protein: CASSLVGTPPETQYF.

This clone has a single count. This sequence joins TRBV6-1 and TRBJ1-1, with D hard to call. Deletions cut 2 bases from V and 0 bases from J, with 10 bases between. CDR3 length: 15 residues. CDR1 is MNHNS and CDR2 is SASEGT in the germline V gene. CDR3 nucleotide sequence: TGTGCCAGCAGTGAAAACATGGTTATGAACACTGAAGCTTTCTTT. Protein sequence: CASSENMVMNTEAFF.

Points on this clone: The same CDR3 arises from other DNA sequences in this sample as well. The CDR3 loop reads CASRGGQGNTEAFF. The CDR3 bases are TGTGCCAGCAGGGGGGGACAGGGAAACACTGAAGCTTTCTTT. V usage is TRBV6-5 and J usage is TRBJ1-1; 9 nucleotides match TRBD1. The CDR3 is made up of 14 amino acids. Germline V gene data show CDR1 as MNHEY and CDR2 as SVGAGI. V lost 6 bases and J lost 2; bases outside the gene matches: 4.

The V and J genes are TRBV7-3 and TRBJ2-3; D may be TRBD2 (5 bases). This CDR3 is 12 amino acids long. Trimming cost V 4 bases and J 9 bases, with 11 bases left between them. Per germline, CDR1 SGHTA and CDR2 FQGTGA. Here the CDR3 reads CASSSLAYTQYF. DNA of the CDR3: TGTGCCAGCAGCTCCTTAGCGTACACGCAGTATTTT.

The V call is TRBV4-1, the J call TRBJ1-6; TRBD1 agrees at 11 bases. Trimming removed 2 bases from V and 7 bases from J; junction bases left unmatched: 16. The CDR3 covers 20 residues. CDR1 and CDR2 from the germline V gene are MGHRA and YSYEKL. CDR3: CASSQREQDRGRSANSPLHF. DNA of the CDR3: TGCGCCAGCAGCCAAAGAGAGCAGGACAGGGGGCGCTCAGCGAATTCACCCCTCCACTTT.

This clone is a singleton in its sample. The chain has TRBV15 and TRBJ1-1, with a weak D call TRBD1 (5 bases). Looked up from germline, CDR1 is LNHNV and CDR2 is YYDKDF (reference sequence). The CDR3 has 16 residues. The V gene lost 0 bases and the J gene lost 4 bases, with 15 bases spanning the gap. CDR3 bases: TGTGCCACCAGCAGAGAGTCCCGTGCCCAGGGCACTGAAGCTTTCTTT. The encoded protein is CATSRESRAQGTEAFF.

The CDR3 here is CASRSRTGNTGELFF. CDR3 DNA sequence: TGCGCCAGCAGGTCGAGGACAGGGAACACCGGGGAGCTGTTTTTT. J is TRBJ2-2 and V is TRBV5-1, with 7 bases identical to TRBD1. This CDR3 has 15 amino acids. The germline V gene has CDR1 SGHRS and CDR2 YFSETQ. With 5 bases clipped from V and 1 base from J, the junction kept 5 bases outside the gene matches.

The rearrangement joins TRBV6-5 to TRBJ1-1; D is uncertain. The germline V gene encodes CDR1 MNHEY and CDR2 SVGAGI. The length of the CDR3 is 14 residues. V lost 2 bases and J lost 1, with 8 bases in between. CDR3 sequence: CASSYRDANTEAFF. CDR3 DNA sequence: TGTGCCAGCAGTTACCGAGATGCGAACACTGAAGCTTTCTTT.